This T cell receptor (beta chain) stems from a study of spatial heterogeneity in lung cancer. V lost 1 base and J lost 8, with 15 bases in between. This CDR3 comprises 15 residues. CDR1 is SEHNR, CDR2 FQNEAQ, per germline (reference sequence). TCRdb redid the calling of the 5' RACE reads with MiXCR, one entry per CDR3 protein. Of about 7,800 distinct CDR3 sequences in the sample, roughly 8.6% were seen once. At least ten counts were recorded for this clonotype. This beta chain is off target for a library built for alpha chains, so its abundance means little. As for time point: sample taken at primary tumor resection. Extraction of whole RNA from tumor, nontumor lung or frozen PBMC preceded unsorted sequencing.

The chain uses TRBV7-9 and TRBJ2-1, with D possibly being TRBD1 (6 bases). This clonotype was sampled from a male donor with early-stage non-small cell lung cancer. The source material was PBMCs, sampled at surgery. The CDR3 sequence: CASSLDSTGRDEQFF. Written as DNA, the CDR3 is TGTGCCAGCAGCTTAGATTCGACAGGTCGGGATGAGCAGTTCTTC. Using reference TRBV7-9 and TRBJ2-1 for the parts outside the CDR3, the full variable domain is DTGVSQNPRHKITKRGQNVTFRCDPISEHNRLYWYRQTLGQGPEFLTYFQNEAQLEKSRLLSDRFSAERPKGSFSTLEIQRTEQGDSAMYLCASSLDSTGRDEQFFGPGTRLTVL.